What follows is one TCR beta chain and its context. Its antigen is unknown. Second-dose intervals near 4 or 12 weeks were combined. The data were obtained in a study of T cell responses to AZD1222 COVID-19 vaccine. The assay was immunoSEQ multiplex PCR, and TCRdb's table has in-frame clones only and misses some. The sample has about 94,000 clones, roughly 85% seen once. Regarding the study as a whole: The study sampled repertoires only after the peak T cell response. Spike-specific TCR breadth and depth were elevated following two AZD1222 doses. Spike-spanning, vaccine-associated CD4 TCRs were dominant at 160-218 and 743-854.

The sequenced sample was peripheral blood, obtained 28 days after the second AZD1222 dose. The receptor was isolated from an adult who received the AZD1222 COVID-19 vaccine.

DNA for the CDR3: TGTGCCAGCAGGACAGGGGGCGCGGGAGAGACCCAGTACTTC. Its translation is CASRTGGAGETQYF. The V gene is TRBV2, the J gene TRBJ2-5; 10 bases map to TRBD1. The CDR3 covers 14 residues. V was clipped by 6 bases and J by 4 bases; unmatched bases: 5. Germline CDR1 reads SNHLY; CDR2 reads FYNNEI.